This TCR beta chain stems from a study of T-cell reconstitution after alpha-beta-depleted transplantation in children. Whole-study results and caveats: Fresh T-cell production supplied most of the T-cell counts and diversity seen one year after transplant.

In this sample, this clonotype turned up a few times. Antigen: not known. Unique molecular identifiers were used to barcode this TCRbeta library. One entry per CDR3 protein results from TCRdb running MiXCR on the PCR reads. The table has 300,000 to 400,000 distinct CDR3 sequences, 15% to 20% seen once; the top ten hold just over 40%. The sequencing here drew on PBMCs, mostly from graft donor cells, taken 360 days after TCRalphabeta/CD19-depleted stem cell transplant. This receptor was taken from a male patient aged 2-15 years who had a stem cell transplant for acute lymphoblastic leukemia, so the T cells may come from the graft donor.

CDR3 sequence (DNA): TGCGCCAGCAGCTTGCTGGGGGCGGCGCCGGGCTACACCTTC. Residues: CASSLLGAAPGYTF. This chain joins TRBV5-1 and TRBJ1-2; D possibly corresponds to TRBD1 (6 bases). Deletions cut 1 base from V and 8 bases from J, with 15 bases between. CDR1 and CDR2 (germline): SGHRS, YFSETQ. The CDR3 covers 14 residues.